A single sample gave rise to the 29 T cell receptor beta chains below, sequenced in a study of T-cell reconstitution after alpha-beta-depleted transplantation in children. Using unique molecular identifiers, the investigators prepared the TCRbeta library. TCRdb re-called the PCR reads with MiXCR, one entry per CDR3 protein. There are 90,000 to 130,000 distinct CDR3 sequences in the sample; around a tenth occur only once, and around 8.2% lies in the top ten. The sequencing here drew on PBMCs from the stem cell graft donor, taken from the stem cell graft. These receptors originate from a human donor who donated a stem cell graft to a child with acute lymphoblastic leukemia.

This clonotype was seen many times. The chain joins TRBV7-2 to TRBJ2-5; TRBD2 aligns across 11 bases. Germline CDR1 reads SGHTA; CDR2 reads FQGNSA. V was pared by 3 bases and J by 2 bases, with 2 bases of the junction left unmatched. This CDR3 is 15 amino acids long. CDR3 protein: CASSFGTSGQETQYF. CDR3 nucleotide sequence: TGTGCCAGCAGCTTTGGGACTAGCGGACAAGAGACCCAGTACTTC.

This clonotype was observed many times. The chain recombines TRBV7-2 with TRBJ2-3, with unresolved D. There are 15 residues in the CDR3. Trimming left V 5 bases short and J 1 base short, with 13 bases between. Germline CDR1 and CDR2: SGHTA and FQGNSA. The CDR3 DNA is TGTGCCAGCAGCCCGTCGCTCCGCCGCACAGATACGCAGTATTTT. Its protein product is CASSPSLRRTDTQYF.

In this sample, this clonotype turned up many times. V is TRBV13 and J is TRBJ2-3; D is uncertain. CDR1 and CDR2 from the germline V gene are PRHDT and FYEKMQ (reference sequence). CDR3 size: 13 residues. V lost 4 bases, J lost 2 bases, and 7 bases lay in between. In nucleotides, the CDR3 is TGTGCCAGCAGCTCCCTTCTCACAGATACGCAGTATTTT. It yields the protein CASSSLLTDTQYF. Using reference TRBV13 and TRBJ2-3 for the parts outside the CDR3, the full variable domain is AAGVIQSPRHLIKEKRETATLKCYPIPRHDTVYWYQQGPGQDPQFLISFYEKMQSDKGSIPDRFSAQQFSDYHSELNMSSLELGDSALYFCASSSLLTDTQYFGPGTRLTVL.

This clonotype showed up many times. The chain links TRBV29-1 to TRBJ2-7; D might be TRBD1 (6 bases). Looked up from germline, CDR1 is SQVTM and CDR2 is ANQGSEA. The V gene lost 3 bases and the J gene lost 4 bases, with 13 bases spanning the gap. The CDR3 covers 13 residues. CDR3 DNA: TGCAGCGTTGACAGGGGTGGGGATTACGAGCAGTACTTC. Encoded protein: CSVDRGGDYEQYF.

This clonotype was seen ten or more times. The chain joins TRBV6-6 to TRBJ2-1, with 10 bases fitting TRBD1. Per the germline V gene, CDR1 is MNHNY and CDR2 is SVGAGI (reference sequence). With 5 bases clipped from V and 4 bases from J, the junction kept 11 bases outside the gene matches. The CDR3 runs 17 residues. This CDR3 reads CASSLYGRGQGYNEQFF. CDR3 nucleotides: TGTGCCAGCAGTCTTTACGGTAGGGGACAGGGGTACAATGAGCAGTTCTTC.

This clonotype has ten or more counts. The rearrangement uses TRBV7-2 and TRBJ2-2, with D perhaps matching TRBD1 (5 bases). V was cut by 1 base and J by 1 base, with 7 bases left in between. Germline loops: CDR1 SGHTA, CDR2 FQGNSA. The CDR3 is 15 amino acids. The CDR3 region has the DNA TGTGCCAGCAGCTTAGGGACAATGAACACCGGGGAGCTGTTTTTT. It translates to CASSLGTMNTGELFF.

The table lists this clonotype with many counts. This chain joins TRBV5-1 and TRBJ2-7; D is undetermined. CDR1 and CDR2 from the germline V gene are SGHRS and YFSETQ. CDR3 size: 16 residues. V lost 0 bases, J lost 0 bases, and 13 bases lay in between. CDR3 sequence: CASSLAGSVSSYEQYF. The CDR3 nucleotides are TGCGCCAGCAGCTTGGCCGGTTCGGTGAGCTCCTACGAGCAGTACTTC. The full variable domain, in which reference TRBV5-1 and TRBJ2-7 provide the parts outside the CDR3, is KAGVTQTPRYLIKTRGQQVTLSCSPISGHRSVSWYQQTPGQGLQFLFEYFSETQRNKGNFPGRFSGRQFSNSRSEMNVSTLELGDSALYLCASSLAGSVSSYEQYFGPGTRLTVT.

This clonotype was observed at least ten times. The chain joins TRBV13 to TRBJ2-6; no reliable D call. V gave up 0 bases and J gave up 13 bases, with 16 bases separating them. The CDR3 covers 15 residues. Germline CDR1 PRHDT, CDR2 FYEKMQ (reference sequence). The DNA of the CDR3 is TGTGCCAGCAGCTTAGGCCTAACTTCCACGAGAGTCCTGACTTTC. This gives the protein CASSLGLTSTRVLTF.

This clonotype appeared many times. The gene calls are TRBV7-9 and TRBJ2-2, with a weak D call TRBD1 (6 bases). The germline V gene has CDR1 SEHNR and CDR2 FQNEAQ (reference sequence). The CDR3 runs to 15 residues. V lost 2 bases and J 2 bases, leaving 9 bases between the germline ends. CDR3 protein: CASSLRGHNTGELFF. CDR3 nucleotides: TGTGCCAGCAGCTTAAGGGGACACAACACCGGGGAGCTGTTTTTT.

This clonotype was seen ten or more times. The chain carries TRBV12-3 or TRBV12-4 and TRBJ1-5; 7 nucleotides match TRBD1. V lost 4 bases to trimming and J lost 1 base; unmatched junction nucleotides: 19. The CDR3 spans 20 residues. The CDR3 nucleotides read TGTGCCAGCAGTTCCAGGCGATCCACCGATCGACAGGGCAGCAATCAGCCCCAGCATTTT. Translating gives CASSSRRSTDRQGSNQPQHF.

This clonotype was picked up a small number of times. The J gene is TRBJ1-5, the V gene TRBV12-3 or TRBV12-4; 7 bases are shared with TRBD1. After removal of 1 base from V and 11 bases from J, the junction contained 8 bases not matched to a gene. The length of the CDR3 is 14 residues. The CDR3 is CASSLDRLRGSQHF. The CDR3 DNA sequence: TGTGCCAGCAGTTTAGACAGGCTCAGGGGGTCCCAGCATTTT.

This clonotype appeared many times. This sequence joins TRBV5-5 and TRBJ2-1, with 8 bases identical to TRBD2. V was clipped by 0 bases and J by 8 bases; unmatched bases: 7. The germline CDR1 and CDR2 sequences are SGHKS and YYEKEE (reference sequence). This CDR3 comprises 15 residues. The chain's CDR3 is CASSLDGRAVDEQFF. The CDR3 nucleotides are TGTGCCAGCAGCTTGGACGGGAGGGCCGTCGATGAGCAGTTCTTC.

This clonotype was counted a few times. This chain links TRBV24-1 with TRBJ2-1; no clear D gene. The V gene's germline CDR1 is KGHDR and CDR2 SFDVKD. Between the trimmed V and J ends, which lost 12 bases and 0 bases, there was a span of 14 bases. This CDR3 is built from 14 residues. The CDR3 sequence is CASPLMCSYNEQFF. The CDR3 DNA reads TGTGCCTCTCCTCTAATGTGCTCCTACAATGAGCAGTTCTTC.

This clonotype has a count of ten or more. The rearrangement uses TRBV20-1 and TRBJ2-1, with 10 positions matching TRBD2. The CDR3 runs 15 residues. The junction had 11 bases not matched to a gene; V was cut back by 4 bases and J by 8 bases. Germline lookup yields CDR1 DFQATT and CDR2 SNEGSKA (reference sequence). The CDR3 nucleotides are TGCAGTGCTAAGCCCCTAGCGGGGGAAGGCGATGAGCAGTTCTTC. As protein: CSAKPLAGEGDEQFF.

This clonotype was recorded many times. The rearrangement links TRBV20-1 to TRBJ2-6; 9 bases are shared with TRBD1. This CDR3 has 16 amino acids. V shed 4 bases, J shed 0 bases, and the junction held 4 bases outside the gene matches. Germline assignment: CDR1 DFQATT and CDR2 SNEGSKA (reference sequence). The chain's CDR3 is CSATRDRVSGANVLTF. CDR3 nucleotides: TGCAGTGCTACCCGGGACAGGGTCTCTGGGGCCAACGTCCTGACTTTC.

In the case of this clonotype: A much larger clone lies one base from this, so it may be a read error. The rearrangement links TRBV27 to TRBJ1-5; unclear D gene. V was pared by 2 bases and J by 3 bases, with 8 bases between. The CDR3 totals 14 residues. CDR1 MNHEY and CDR2 SMNVEV come from the germline V gene (reference sequence). CDR3 loop: CASSLIWSNQPQHF. The CDR3 DNA reads as TGTGCCAGCAGTTTAATCTGGTCCAATCAGCCCCAGCATTTT.

This clonotype was counted many times. This chain joins TRBV5-1 and TRBJ1-2, with D perhaps TRBD1 (5 bases). The germline CDR1 and CDR2 sequences are SGHRS and YFSETQ. The V gene lost 5 bases and the J gene lost 3 bases, with 14 bases spanning the gap. CDR3 size: 14 residues. CDR3 loop: CASRSGDSDYGYTF. The CDR3 DNA sequence: TGCGCCAGCAGATCGGGGGATTCGGACTATGGCTACACCTTC.

This clonotype was counted many times. This chain joins TRBV5-6 and TRBJ2-3, with D maybe TRBD2 (6 bases). V was clipped by 7 bases and J by 3 bases, with 18 bases between them. The CDR3 sequence is 15 residues long. The germline V gene encodes CDR1 SGHDT and CDR2 YYEEEE. The CDR3 region is CASRLIERVTDTQYF. The CDR3 DNA sequence: TGTGCCAGCCGACTAATAGAGCGGGTAACAGATACGCAGTATTTT. Filled out from reference TRBV5-6 and TRBJ2-3, the complete variable domain reads DAGVTQSPTHLIKTRGQQVTLRCSPKSGHDTVSWYQQALGQGPQFIFQYYEEEERQRGNFPDRFSGHQFPNYSSELNVNALLLGDSALYLCASRLIERVTDTQYFGPGTRLTVL.

This clonotype occurred many times. The chain links TRBV18 to TRBJ2-5; 7 positions agree with TRBD1. In germline, CDR1 is KGHSH, CDR2 LQKENI. This CDR3 comprises 15 residues. The V segment lost 1 base and the J segment 5 bases; nucleotides outside the gene matches: 7. The CDR3 region is CASSPRSTGMETQYF. The DNA for the CDR3 is TGTGCCAGCTCACCACGCTCGACAGGGATGGAGACCCAGTACTTC.

Ten or more counts support this clonotype. The chain joins TRBV5-1 to TRBJ2-5; D is uncertain. The CDR3 is 14 amino acids. The V and J ends lost 0 bases and 4 bases respectively, with 10 bases between them. The germline gives CDR1 SGHRS, CDR2 YFSETQ. CDR3: CASSLVGPRETQYF. Here the CDR3 DNA reads TGCGCCAGCAGCTTGGTGGGTCCGAGAGAGACCCAGTACTTC.

This clonotype was seen many times. The chain couples TRBV7-2 to TRBJ2-7; D is undetermined. The germline CDR1 and CDR2 sequences are SGHTA and FQGNSA. The CDR3 totals 13 residues. Trimming took off 5 bases at V and 5 bases at J, with 13 bases between the two ends. CDR3 DNA: TGTGCCAGCAGCCGAAATAGGGCGGACGAGCAGTACTTC. Protein: CASSRNRADEQYF.

This clonotype was detected ten times or more. The chain is built from TRBV7-2 and TRBJ2-7, with D possibly matching TRBD2 (6 bases). The CDR3 is made up of 15 amino acids. The V gene lost 1 base and the J gene lost 6 bases, with 16 bases spanning the gap. Germline CDR1 is SGHTA and CDR2 is FQGNSA. CDR3 nucleotides: TGTGCCAGCAGCTTAGGCTTGTCGGGAGTAAGCGAGCAGTACTTC. Its translation is CASSLGLSGVSEQYF. Full variable domain (remainder filled in from reference TRBV7-2 and TRBJ2-7): GAGVSQSPSNKVTEKGKDVELRCDPISGHTALYWYRQSLGQGLEFLIYFQGNSAPDKSGLPSDRFSAERTGGSVSTLTIQRTQQEDSAVYLCASSLGLSGVSEQYFGPGTRLTVT.

This clonotype was observed at least ten times. The V gene is TRBV6-5, the J gene TRBJ1-2; tentative D call: TRBD1 (5 bases). In germline, CDR1 is MNHEY, CDR2 SVGAGI. The V and J ends lost 4 bases and 3 bases respectively, with 15 bases between them. CDR3 size: 15 residues. CDR3 bases: TGTGCCAGCAGTTCCGGGACGGATTACGACTATGGCTACACCTTC. Amino acids: CASSSGTDYDYGYTF.

This clonotype was seen repeatedly, ten times or more. The chain is built from TRBV7-9 and TRBJ2-7, with 8 bases that match TRBD1. Per the germline V gene, CDR1 is SEHNR and CDR2 is FQNEAQ (reference sequence). The V and J ends lost 7 bases and 5 bases, in that order; junction bases with no gene match: 13. The CDR3 runs to 15 residues. For the CDR3, the DNA is TGTGCCAGCAACCCTACCTGGACAGGGAGAGACGAGCAGTACTTC. As protein: CASNPTWTGRDEQYF.

This clonotype was recorded at least ten times. CDR3 residues: CASKVGGNTEAFF. The CDR3 DNA follows: TGCGCCAGCAAGGTCGGCGGTAACACTGAAGCTTTCTTT. The chain recombines TRBV5-1 with TRBJ1-1, with D hard to call. This CDR3 region has 13 residues. Germline values: CDR1 SGHRS, CDR2 YFSETQ. The V end was cut by 6 bases, the J end by 2 bases, with 11 bases between.

At least ten counts were recorded for this clonotype. This rearrangement joins TRBV27 to TRBJ2-7; no firm D call. V lost 3 bases and J lost 4, with 13 bases in between. This CDR3 is built from 14 residues. In germline, CDR1 is MNHEY, CDR2 SMNVEV (reference sequence). The CDR3 nucleotides read TGTGCCAGCAGTTTCCGGTACACCAAATACGAGCAGTACTTC. Protein: CASSFRYTKYEQYF.

This clonotype was counted many times. V usage is TRBV5-1 and J usage is TRBJ2-7; 7 nucleotides agree with TRBD1. From germline, CDR1 is SGHRS and CDR2 YFSETQ. This CDR3 comprises 14 residues. V shed 2 bases and J 0 bases; nucleotides not matched to a gene: 2. CDR3 in amino acids: CASSFGTDSYEQYF. DNA for the CDR3: TGCGCCAGCAGCTTCGGGACAGACTCCTACGAGCAGTACTTC. Supplemented by reference TRBV5-1 and TRBJ2-7, the full variable domain reads KAGVTQTPRYLIKTRGQQVTLSCSPISGHRSVSWYQQTPGQGLQFLFEYFSETQRNKGNFPGRFSGRQFSNSRSEMNVSTLELGDSALYLCASSFGTDSYEQYFGPGTRLTVT.

This clonotype was seen ten or more times. The chain is built from TRBV5-4 and TRBJ2-7, with TRBD2 identical over 15 bases. The CDR3 extends over 19 amino acids. In germline, CDR1 is SGHNT, CDR2 YYREEE (reference sequence). Trimming at V came to 0 bases and at J to 3 bases, leaving 10 bases not matched to a gene. The CDR3 spells CASSLAWTSGRAEGYEQYF. CDR3 DNA: TGTGCCAGCAGCTTGGCCTGGACTAGCGGGAGGGCGGAAGGCTACGAGCAGTACTTC.

This clonotype was counted at least ten times. This chain links TRBV29-1 with TRBJ2-7, with no clear D. CDR3 size: 14 residues. The germline V gene has CDR1 SQVTM and CDR2 ANQGSEA. V lost 5 bases and J 5 bases, leaving 19 bases between the germline ends. The CDR3 is CSVRTFSTRDEQYF. In nucleotides, the CDR3 is TGCAGCGTTCGGACCTTTAGTACCCGGGACGAGCAGTACTTC.